The entry below gives a single TCR beta chain sequence along with its context. Its antigen remains unknown. Assay used: immunoSEQ multiplex PCR; TCRdb lists only in-frame clones, some missing. The data hold 15,000 to 19,000 clones, with 87% observed a single time. The sample is drawn from a study of T cells and Merkel cell carcinoma outcomes. Broader study findings: Merkel cell carcinoma outcomes were reportedly predicted by repertoire and T-cell density.

Sequenced input: tumor tissue from Merkel cell carcinoma. The TCR originated in a human donor with Merkel cell carcinoma.

This CDR3 is CASTIGSRQPQHF. The CDR3, as DNA: TGTGCCAGTACGATAGGGTCCCGCCAGCCCCAGCATTTT. The chain links TRBV19 to TRBJ1-5; D is undetermined. Germline V CDR1 and CDR2: LNHDA, SQIVND (reference sequence). CDR3 size: 13 residues. Between the trimmed V and J ends, which lost 7 bases and 7 bases, there was a span of 14 bases.